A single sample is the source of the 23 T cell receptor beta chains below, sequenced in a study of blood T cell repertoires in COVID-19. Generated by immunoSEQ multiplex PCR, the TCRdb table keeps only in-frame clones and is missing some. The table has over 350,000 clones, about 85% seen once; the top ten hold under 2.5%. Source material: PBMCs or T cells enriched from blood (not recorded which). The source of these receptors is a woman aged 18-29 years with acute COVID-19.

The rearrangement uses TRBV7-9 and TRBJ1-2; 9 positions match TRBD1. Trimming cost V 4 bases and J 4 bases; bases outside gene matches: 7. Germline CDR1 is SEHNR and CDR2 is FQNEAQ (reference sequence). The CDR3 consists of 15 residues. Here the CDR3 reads CASSWMDRGVYGYTF. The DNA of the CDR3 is TGTGCCAGCAGCTGGATGGACAGGGGCGTCTATGGCTACACCTTC.

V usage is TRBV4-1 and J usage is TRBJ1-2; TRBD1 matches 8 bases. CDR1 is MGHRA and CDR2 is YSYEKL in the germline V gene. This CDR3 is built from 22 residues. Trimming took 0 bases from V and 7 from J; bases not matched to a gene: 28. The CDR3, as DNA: TGCGCCAGCAGCCAAGATCGAAGCCCCCTGACGCAGGGGGCAGGATTAAGTGGTGGCTACACCTTC. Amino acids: CASSQDRSPLTQGAGLSGGYTF.

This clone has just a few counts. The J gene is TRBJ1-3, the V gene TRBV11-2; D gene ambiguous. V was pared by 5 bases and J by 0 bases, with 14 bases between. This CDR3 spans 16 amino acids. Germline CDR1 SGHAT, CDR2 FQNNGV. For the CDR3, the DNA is TGTGCCAGCAGCCCTAGGAGGGCTCTCTCTGGAAACACCATATATTTT. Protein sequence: CASSPRRALSGNTIYF.

This CDR3 is CASTLGGRGETQYF. DNA of the CDR3: TGTGCCAGCACCCTCGGGGGGAGGGGCGAGACCCAGTACTTC. The V and J genes are TRBV5-5 and TRBJ2-5; TRBD2 matches at 7 bases. Germline V gives CDR1 SGHKS, CDR2 YYEKEE (reference sequence). The CDR3 has 14 amino acids. V was pared by 6 bases and J by 5 bases, with 10 bases of the junction left unmatched. The full variable domain, with the rest looked up from reference TRBV5-5 and TRBJ2-5, is DAGVTQSPTHLIKTRGQQVTLRCSPISGHKSVSWYQQVLGQGPQFIFQYYEKEERGRGNFPDRFSARQFPNYSSELNVNALLLGDSALYLCASTLGGRGETQYFGPGTRLLVL.

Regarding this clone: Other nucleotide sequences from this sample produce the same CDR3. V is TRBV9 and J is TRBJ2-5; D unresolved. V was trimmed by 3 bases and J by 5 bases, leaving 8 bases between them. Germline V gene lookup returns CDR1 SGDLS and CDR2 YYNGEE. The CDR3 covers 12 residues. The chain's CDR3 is CASSGARETQYF. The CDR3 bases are TGTGCCAGCAGCGGCGCACGGGAGACCCAGTACTTC.

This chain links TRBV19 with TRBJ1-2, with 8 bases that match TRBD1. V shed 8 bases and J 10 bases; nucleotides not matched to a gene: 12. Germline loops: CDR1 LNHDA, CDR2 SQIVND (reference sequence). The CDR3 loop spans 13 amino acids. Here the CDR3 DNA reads TGTGCCAGTTCTTACCCCGGACAGGGAGACTACACCTTC. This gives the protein CASSYPGQGDYTF. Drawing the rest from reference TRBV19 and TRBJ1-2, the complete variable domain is DGGITQSPKYLFRKEGQNVTLSCEQNLNHDAMYWYRQDPGQGLRLIYYSQIVNDFQKGDIAEGYSVSREKKESFPLTVTSAQKNPTAFYLCASSYPGQGDYTFGSGTRLTVV.

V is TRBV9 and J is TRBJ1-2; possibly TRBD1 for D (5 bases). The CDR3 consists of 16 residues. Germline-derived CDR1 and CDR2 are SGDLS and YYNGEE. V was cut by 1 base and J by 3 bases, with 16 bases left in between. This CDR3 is CASSVPQGGTHYGYTF. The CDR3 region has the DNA TGTGCCAGCAGCGTACCCCAAGGAGGGACCCACTATGGCTACACCTTC. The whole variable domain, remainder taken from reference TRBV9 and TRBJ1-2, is DSGVTQTPKHLITATGQRVTLRCSPRSGDLSVYWYQQSLDQGLQFLIQYYNGEERAKGNILERFSAQQFPDLHSELNLSSLELGDSALYFCASSVPQGGTHYGYTFGSGTRLTVV.

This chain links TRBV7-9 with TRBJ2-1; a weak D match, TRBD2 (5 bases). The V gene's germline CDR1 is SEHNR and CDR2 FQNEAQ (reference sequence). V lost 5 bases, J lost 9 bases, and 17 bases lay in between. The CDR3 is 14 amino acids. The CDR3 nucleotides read TGTGCCAGCAGCCTTCACGACTATCAGTTTGAGCAGTTCTTC. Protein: CASSLHDYQFEQFF.

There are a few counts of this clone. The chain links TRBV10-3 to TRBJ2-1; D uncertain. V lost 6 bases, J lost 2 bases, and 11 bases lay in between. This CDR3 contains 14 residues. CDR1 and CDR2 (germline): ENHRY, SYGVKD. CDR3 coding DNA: TGTGCCATCAGGGATGGGCCCGCCTACAATGAGCAGTTCTTC. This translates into CAIRDGPAYNEQFF.

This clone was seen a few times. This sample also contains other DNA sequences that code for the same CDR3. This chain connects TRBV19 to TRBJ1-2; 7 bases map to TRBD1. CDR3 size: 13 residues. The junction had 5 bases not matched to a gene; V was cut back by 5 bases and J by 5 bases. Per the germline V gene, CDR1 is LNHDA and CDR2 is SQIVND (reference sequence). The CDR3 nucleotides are TGTGCCAGTAGTCTGACAGGGAATTATGGCTACACCTTC. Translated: CASSLTGNYGYTF.

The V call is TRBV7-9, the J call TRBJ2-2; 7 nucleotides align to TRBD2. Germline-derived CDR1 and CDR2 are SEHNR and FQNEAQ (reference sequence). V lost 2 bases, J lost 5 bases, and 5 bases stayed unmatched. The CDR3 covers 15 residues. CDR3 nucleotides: TGTGCCAGCAGCTTACCGGGGGGAGAGACCGGGGAGCTGTTTTTT. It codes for CASSLPGGETGELFF. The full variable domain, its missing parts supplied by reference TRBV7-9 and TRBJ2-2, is DTGVSQNPRHKITKRGQNVTFRCDPISEHNRLYWYRQTLGQGPEFLTYFQNEAQLEKSRLLSDRFSAERPKGSFSTLEIQRTEQGDSAMYLCASSLPGGETGELFFGEGSRLTVL.

Written as DNA, the CDR3 is TGTGCCAGTAGTGGGCAGGGGAAAGAGACCCAGTACTTC. This gives the protein CASSGQGKETQYF. The chain carries TRBV19 and TRBJ2-5, with TRBD1 as a possible D gene (6 bases). Germline CDR1 is LNHDA and CDR2 is SQIVND (reference sequence). The CDR3 spans 13 residues. Trimming took 5 bases from V and 3 from J, leaving 10 bases between them.

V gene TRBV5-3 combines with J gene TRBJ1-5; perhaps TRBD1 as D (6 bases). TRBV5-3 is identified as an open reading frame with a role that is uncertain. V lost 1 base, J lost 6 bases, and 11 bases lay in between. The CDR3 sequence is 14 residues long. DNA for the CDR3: TGTGCCAGAAGCTTGAAGAGGGGGGGTCAGCCCCAGCATTTT. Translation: CARSLKRGGQPQHF.

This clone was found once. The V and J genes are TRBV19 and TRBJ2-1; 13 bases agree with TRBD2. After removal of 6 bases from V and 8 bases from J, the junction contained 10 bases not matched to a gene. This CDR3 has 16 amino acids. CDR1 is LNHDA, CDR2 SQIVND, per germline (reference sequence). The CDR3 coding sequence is TGTGCCAGTAGCAGAACCGGACTAGCGGGAGACCATGAGCAGTTCTTC. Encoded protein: CASSRTGLAGDHEQFF.

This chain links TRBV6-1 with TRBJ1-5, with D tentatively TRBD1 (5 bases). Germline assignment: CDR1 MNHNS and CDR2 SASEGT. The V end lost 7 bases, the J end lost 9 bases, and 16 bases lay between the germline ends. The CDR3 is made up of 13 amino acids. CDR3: CASTLARDRPQHF. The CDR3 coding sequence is TGTGCCAGCACTCTGGCCAGGGATCGGCCCCAGCATTTT.

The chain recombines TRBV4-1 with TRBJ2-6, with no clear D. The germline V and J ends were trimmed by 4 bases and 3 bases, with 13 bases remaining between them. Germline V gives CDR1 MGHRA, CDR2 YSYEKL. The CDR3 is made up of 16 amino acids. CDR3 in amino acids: CASSRVAAVGANVLTF. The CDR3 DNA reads TGCGCCAGCAGCCGAGTCGCGGCAGTTGGGGCCAACGTCCTGACTTTC.

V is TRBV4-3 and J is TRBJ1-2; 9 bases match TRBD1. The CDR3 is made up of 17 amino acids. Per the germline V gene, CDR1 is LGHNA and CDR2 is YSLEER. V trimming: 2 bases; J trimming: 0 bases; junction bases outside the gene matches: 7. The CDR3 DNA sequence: TGCGCCAGCAGCCAATGGGGACAGGGATTAGCTAACTATGGCTACACCTTC. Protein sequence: CASSQWGQGLANYGYTF.

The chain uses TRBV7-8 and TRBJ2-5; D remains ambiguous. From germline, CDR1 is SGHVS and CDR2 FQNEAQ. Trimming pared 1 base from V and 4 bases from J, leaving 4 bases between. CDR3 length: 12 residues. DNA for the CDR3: TGTGCCAGCAGCTTAGACGGAGAGACCCAGTACTTC. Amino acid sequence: CASSLDGETQYF.

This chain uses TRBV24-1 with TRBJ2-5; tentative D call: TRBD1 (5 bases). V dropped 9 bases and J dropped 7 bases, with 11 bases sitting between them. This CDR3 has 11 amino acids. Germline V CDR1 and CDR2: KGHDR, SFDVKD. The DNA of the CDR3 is TGTGCCACCGGGGCAACGGGGACCCAGTACTTC. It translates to CATGATGTQYF.

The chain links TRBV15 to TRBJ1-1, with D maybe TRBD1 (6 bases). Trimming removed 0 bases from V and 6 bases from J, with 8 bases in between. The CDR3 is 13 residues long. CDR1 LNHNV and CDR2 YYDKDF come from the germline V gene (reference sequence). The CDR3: CATSRDDRPEAFF. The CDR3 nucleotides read TGTGCCACCAGCAGAGATGACAGGCCTGAAGCTTTCTTT.

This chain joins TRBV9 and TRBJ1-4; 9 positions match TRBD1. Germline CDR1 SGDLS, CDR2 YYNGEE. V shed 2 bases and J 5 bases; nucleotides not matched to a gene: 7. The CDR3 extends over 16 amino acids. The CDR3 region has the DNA TGTGCCAGCAGCGTCGCCAACAGGGGGCCCAATGAAAAACTGTTTTTT. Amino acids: CASSVANRGPNEKLFF.

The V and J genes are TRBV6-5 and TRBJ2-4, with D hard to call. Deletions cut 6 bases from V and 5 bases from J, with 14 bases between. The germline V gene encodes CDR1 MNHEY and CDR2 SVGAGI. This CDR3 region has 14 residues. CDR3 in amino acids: CASRPGSDENIQYF. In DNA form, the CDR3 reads TGTGCCAGCAGGCCCGGGTCTGATGAAAACATTCAGTACTTC.

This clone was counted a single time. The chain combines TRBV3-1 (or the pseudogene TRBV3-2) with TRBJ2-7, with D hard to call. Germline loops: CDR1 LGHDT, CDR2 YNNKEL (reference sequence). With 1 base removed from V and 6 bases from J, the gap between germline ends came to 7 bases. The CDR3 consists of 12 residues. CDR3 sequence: CASSQGRVEQYF. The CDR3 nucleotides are TGTGCCAGCAGCCAAGGTCGGGTCGAGCAGTACTTC.